This is a list of T cell receptor beta chains from one sample in a study of T cell repertoires in cytomegalovirus infection. Using its own MiXCR run on the reads, TCRdb lists one record per CDR3 protein. The sample has around 550,000 distinct CDR3 sequences, about 25% seen once. Sequencing used PBMCs. The receptors were gathered from a human donor in good health (CMV status not recorded). Some clones in this sample may be carry-over from other donors' samples. Each CDR3 is given without its conserved first and last residue.

>TRBJ2-1|TRBV20-1
SASGDYNEQF
>TRBJ2-2|TRBV7-2
ASSTRGRNTGELF
>TRBJ1-6|TRBV20-1
SARRTGEGYNSPLH
>TRBJ1-2|TRBV5-8
ASSSITGQDFNYGYT
>TRBJ2-1|TRBV7-9
ASSFAGDTYNEQF
>TRBJ2-3|TRBV20-1
SASRTSTDTQY
>TRBJ2-7|TRBV7-2
ASSLAAGALYEQY
>TRBJ2-3|TRBV6-2/TRBV6-3
ASSYAGTGTDTQY
>TRBJ2-2|TRBV11-2
ASSPSMNTGELF
>TRBJ2-3|TRBV7-2
ASSLGVGGGSTDTQY
>TRBJ1-4|TRBV6-2/TRBV6-3
ASSYPATPRGEKLF
>TRBJ1-5|TRBV6-2/TRBV6-3
ASTLSGNQPQH
>TRBJ2-1|TRBV29-1
SVDGRYNEQF
>TRBJ1-6|TRBV15
ATRIRGTGNSPLH
>TRBJ2-7|TRBV20-1
SARSGARYEQY
>TRBJ1-1|TRBV7-6
ASSPRDRKNTEAF
>TRBJ2-3|TRBV6-2/TRBV6-3
ASSSRGVLRDTQY
>TRBJ1-5|TRBV7-9
ASSLGPQGPRSQPQH
>TRBJ1-1|TRBV19
ASSPLGGVSTEAF
>TRBJ2-7|TRBV4-3
ASSQDFGGLAAYEQY
>TRBJ1-1|TRBV7-2
ASSTGTGSISEAF
>TRBJ1-6|TRBV5-1
ASSFVQGNSPLH
>TRBJ2-4|TRBV7-2
ASSLVWDPGYIQY
>TRBJ1-2|TRBV12-3/TRBV12-4
ASRRNQGGGYT
>TRBJ2-2|TRBV12-3/TRBV12-4
ASSFINTGELF
>TRBJ2-5|TRBV6-5
ASRTSLSPETQY
>TRBJ2-2|TRBV12-3/TRBV12-4
ASSFWTAGELF
>TRBJ2-2|TRBV4-3
ASSQGDSGRATGELF
>TRBJ2-7|TRBV20-1
SAQLADLSYEQY
>TRBJ1-1|TRBV7-9
ASELSTVRGTEAF
>TRBJ2-5|TRBV3-1
ASSQDLAEETQY
>TRBJ2-1|TRBV12-3/TRBV12-4
ASRPRTSILYNEQF
>TRBJ1-1|TRBV18
ASSPPLDMNTEAF
>TRBJ1-5|TRBV2
ASSVEGAGQPQH
>TRBJ1-2|TRBV6-6
ATLPSSLGGTGVGYT
>TRBJ2-1|TRBV10-3
ATVGGSYNEQF
>TRBJ1-4|TRBV7-2
ASSPRSALGTNEKLF
>TRBJ1-2|TRBV2
ASSEAPASYGYT
>TRBJ1-2|TRBV19
ASTRARYGYT
>TRBJ2-5|TRBV5-1
ASSFQGVRETQY
>TRBJ1-4|TRBV7-2
ASSDLGQSNEKLF